This entry lists 8 T cell receptor beta chains sequenced from one sample in a study of OX40 agonist ivuxolimab in advanced cancers. Using immunoSEQ multiplex PCR, the repertoire was profiled, and TCRdb retains in-frame clones only, with some absent. The sample shows 67,000 or so clones, around 86% of them seen only once. Sequences were derived from CD4+ or CD8+ T cells sorted from blood, sampled in a trial of the OX40 agonist ivuxolimab. These receptors were obtained from an adult with an advanced solid tumor such as melanoma, head and neck, liver or kidney cancer.

This clone was detected only once. The chain employs TRBV2 and TRBJ2-7; D unresolved. The CDR3 has 13 amino acids. V was shortened by 6 bases and J by 7 bases, with 16 bases between the two germline ends. CDR1 is SNHLY and CDR2 is FYNNEI in the germline V gene. The CDR3 region is CASSPTGSLEQYF. The CDR3 region has the DNA TGTGCCAGCAGCCCGACCGGGTCCCTGGAGCAGTACTTC. Full variable domain (outside the CDR3, taken from reference TRBV2 and TRBJ2-7): EPEVTQTPSHQVTQMGQEVILRCVPISNHLYFYWYRQILGQKVEFLVSFYNNEISEKSEIFDDQFSVERPDGSNFTLKIRSTKLEDSAMYFCASSPTGSLEQYFGPGTRLTVT.

The chain joins TRBV9 to TRBJ1-2, with D unclear. CDR3 size: 13 residues. CDR1 and CDR2 (germline): SGDLS, YYNGEE. Trimming left V 0 bases short and J 3 bases short, with 6 bases between. The CDR3 DNA reads as TGTGCCAGCAGCGTAGACACAGACTATGGCTACACCTTC. Protein sequence: CASSVDTDYGYTF.

A single count supports this clone. The CDR3 region is CASSLFVSGEFYGYTF. CDR3 nucleotide sequence: TGTGCCAGCAGTTTGTTCGTGTCAGGGGAGTTCTATGGCTACACCTTC. The J gene is TRBJ1-2, the V gene TRBV28; a possible D gene is TRBD1 (6 bases). The V end lost 3 bases, the J end lost 4 bases, and 18 bases lay between the germline ends. The CDR3 has 16 amino acids. CDR1 is MDHEN and CDR2 is SYDVKM in the germline V gene.

V and J are TRBV6-6 and TRBJ2-2; D possibly corresponds to TRBD1 (5 bases). This CDR3 has 14 amino acids. The ends were cut back, 4 bases at V and 4 bases at J, with 10 bases in the middle. The germline V gene has CDR1 MNHNY and CDR2 SVGAGI (reference sequence). The CDR3 nucleotides read TGTGCCAGCAGTTCGACACAGGTCACCGGGGAGCTGTTTTTT. This translates into CASSSTQVTGELFF.

The rearrangement links TRBV10-3 to TRBJ2-3; the match to TRBD1 covers 9 bases. This CDR3 comprises 16 residues. Trimming cost V 7 bases and J 2 bases; bases outside gene matches: 10. The germline V gene encodes CDR1 ENHRY and CDR2 SYGVKD. The CDR3 loop reads CAIMDRGDEHTDTQYF. Here the CDR3 DNA reads TGTGCCATCATGGACAGGGGAGATGAACACACAGATACGCAGTATTTT.

The chain is built from TRBV5-1 and TRBJ1-1; D not resolved. Germline values: CDR1 SGHRS, CDR2 YFSETQ. The CDR3 has 13 amino acids. Trimming pared 4 bases from V and 1 base from J, leaving 8 bases between. For the CDR3, the DNA is TGCGCCAGCAGCCCGGACTGGAACACTGAAGCTTTCTTT. Its translation is CASSPDWNTEAFF.

V usage is TRBV9 and J usage is TRBJ2-3; no clear D gene. The CDR3 consists of 15 residues. V gave up 0 bases and J gave up 1 base, with 9 bases separating them. Germline CDR1 is SGDLS and CDR2 is YYNGEE. CDR3 amino acids: CASSVAPDRTDTQYF. For the CDR3, the DNA is TGTGCCAGCAGCGTAGCTCCGGACCGCACAGATACGCAGTATTTT.

This clone has just one count. The rearrangement joins TRBV10-3 to TRBJ2-5, with TRBD1 identical over 9 bases. Near its end, the DNA agrees better with TRBJ2-7, so the J call may be wrong. The germline gives CDR1 ENHRY, CDR2 SYGVKD. CDR3 length equals 12 residues. DNA for the CDR3: TGTGCCATCGGGGACAGGGTCTACGAGCAGTACTTC. Amino acid sequence: CAIGDRVYEQYF.